These T cell receptor beta chains were read from a single sample in a study of cytomegalovirus exposure and HLA in healthy donors. Clones were sequenced by immunoSEQ multiplex PCR, and TCRdb holds only the in-frame ones, with some missing. This table has about 190,000 clones, around 77% appearing once. The sequenced material came from PBMCs. The receptors stem from a woman aged 18-29 years in good health and CMV-seronegative. The CDR3 runs from the conserved cysteine through the conserved F or W. The order of the fields is V gene, clone size, D gene, J gene, CDR3 DNA, CDR3 protein. A D gene is named only where the DNA matches it firmly. Rows may omit the clone size; those that give it use once, few, many or a size class.

V: TRBV15; size: once; D: TRBD1; J: TRBJ1-5; DNA: TGTGCCACCAGCAGGGGACAGGGGTCTGAGCCCCAGCATTTT; CDR3: CATSRGQGSEPQHF
V: TRBV11-2; size: -; D: -; J: TRBJ1-3; DNA: TGTGCCAGCAGCTTAGACAGGGCTGGAAACACCATATATTTT; CDR3: CASSLDRAGNTIYF
V: TRBV5-6; size: -; D: TRBD2; J: TRBJ2-5; DNA: TGTGCCAGCAGCTTGGCCCGAAGCGGGGGGATCCAAGAGACCCAGTACTTC; CDR3: CASSLARSGGIQETQYF
V: TRBV18; size: -; D: -; J: TRBJ2-7; DNA: TGTGCCAGCTCACCACCGGAGGGAAACCACGAGCAGTACTTC; CDR3: CASSPPEGNHEQYF
V: TRBV4-3; size: -; D: TRBD1; J: TRBJ1-5; DNA: TGCGCCAGCAGCCTCCTTATACAGGGGCTGCAGCCCCAGCATTTT; CDR3: CASSLLIQGLQPQHF
V: TRBV6-6; size: -; D: TRBD1; J: TRBJ1-1; DNA: TGTGCCAGCAGAGAAGGACAGGGGTTGAACACTGAAGCTTTCTTT; CDR3: CASREGQGLNTEAFF
V: TRBV7-8; size: -; D: TRBD1; J: TRBJ2-6; DNA: TGTGCCAGCAGCCTCCGGGACAGGTCCCTCGGGGCCAACGTCCTGACTTTC; CDR3: CASSLRDRSLGANVLTF
V: TRBV7-9; size: -; D: TRBD1; J: TRBJ2-7; DNA: TGTGCCAGCAGCTCATCCGGGACAGCTTACGAGCAGTACTTC; CDR3: CASSSSGTAYEQYF
V: TRBV29-1; size: -; D: -; J: TRBJ2-7; DNA: TGCAGCGTTGGTGACAGGCAATACGAGCAGTACTTC; CDR3: CSVGDRQYEQYF
V: TRBV14; size: -; D: -; J: TRBJ2-5; DNA: TGTGCCAGCAGCACCCGGACTACAAATGTAGAGACCCAGTACTTC; CDR3: CASSTRTTNVETQYF
V: TRBV5-1; size: -; D: TRBD1; J: TRBJ1-5; DNA: TGCGCCAGCAGCAGTACAGGGGGTAATCAGCCCCAGCATTTT; CDR3: CASSSTGGNQPQHF
V: TRBV9; size: -; D: TRBD1; J: TRBJ2-5; DNA: TGTGCCAGCAGCGTTTGGGACAGACGGGAGACCCAGTACTTC; CDR3: CASSVWDRRETQYF
V: TRBV7-8; size: -; D: -; J: TRBJ2-7; DNA: TGTGCCAGCAGCTCTCAGGACACCTACGAGCAGTACTTC; CDR3: CASSSQDTYEQYF
V: TRBV11-1; size: -; D: -; J: TRBJ1-5; DNA: TGTGCCAGCAGCTGGGGCGATAATCAGCCCCAGCATTTT; CDR3: CASSWGDNQPQHF
V: TRBV2; size: -; D: TRBD2; J: TRBJ2-1; DNA: TGTGCCAGCAGGGCTAGCGGGGCCTCCTACAATGAGCAGTTCTTC; CDR3: CASRASGASYNEQFF
V: TRBV28; size: once; D: TRBD1; J: TRBJ2-2; DNA: TGTGCCAGCAGTTGGGGTACAGGGGGTCGACCCGGGGAGCTGTTTTTT; CDR3: CASSWGTGGRPGELFF
V: TRBV19; size: once; D: -; J: TRBJ1-2; DNA: TGTGCCAGTAGTACTTACCCCCGTAGGGAGCCCCGGGGTGGCTACACCTTC; CDR3: CASSTYPRREPRGGYTF
V: TRBV7-9; size: -; D: TRBD1; J: TRBJ2-7; DNA: TGTGCCAGCAGCTTTCCGGGACAGACCTACGAGCAGTACTTC; CDR3: CASSFPGQTYEQYF
V: TRBV7-2; size: -; D: -; J: TRBJ1-2; DNA: TGTGCCAGCAGCCCAAGACGGCCAGGGGCCATTAACTATGGCTACACCTTC; CDR3: CASSPRRPGAINYGYTF
V: TRBV4-2; size: -; D: -; J: TRBJ1-4; DNA: TGTGCCAGCAGCCATCCCTCAGGGGAAAGAGAAAAACTGTTTTTT; CDR3: CASSHPSGEREKLFF
V: TRBV11-3; size: -; D: TRBD2; J: TRBJ2-7; DNA: TGTGCCAGCAGCTTATCTAGCGGCCACGAGCAGTACTTC; CDR3: CASSLSSGHEQYF
V: TRBV7-2; size: -; D: TRBD1; J: TRBJ2-1; DNA: TGTGCCAGCAGCTTAGCCTGGCCCAATTTTGGACAGGGACCCTACAATGAGCAGTTCTTC; CDR3: CASSLAWPNFGQGPYNEQFF
V: TRBV5-1; size: -; D: TRBD2; J: TRBJ2-4; DNA: TGCGCCAGCAGCCTGGCGGGACTAGCGGGAGACATTCAGTACTTC; CDR3: CASSLAGLAGDIQYF